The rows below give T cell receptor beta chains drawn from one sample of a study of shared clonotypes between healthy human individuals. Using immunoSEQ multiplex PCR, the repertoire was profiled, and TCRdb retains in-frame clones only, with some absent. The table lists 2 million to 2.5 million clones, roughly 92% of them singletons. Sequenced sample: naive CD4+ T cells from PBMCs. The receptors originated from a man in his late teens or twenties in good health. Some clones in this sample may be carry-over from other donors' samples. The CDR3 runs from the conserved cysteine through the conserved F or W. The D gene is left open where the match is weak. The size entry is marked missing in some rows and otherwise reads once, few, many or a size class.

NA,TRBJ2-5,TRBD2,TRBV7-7,CASSLRTSGKQETQYF,TGTGCCAGCAGCCTGAGGACTAGCGGAAAACAAGAGACCCAGTACTTC
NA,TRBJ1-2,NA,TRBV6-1,CASSESGTYGYTF,TGTGCCAGCAGTGAATCGGGGACTTATGGCTACACCTTC
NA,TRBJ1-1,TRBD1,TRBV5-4,CASSLTNGQGKAFF,TGTGCCAGCAGTCTGACCAACGGACAGGGAAAAGCTTTCTTT
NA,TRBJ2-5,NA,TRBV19,CASSMGPTGQETQYF,TGTGCCAGTAGTATGGGACCGACAGGACAAGAGACCCAGTACTTC
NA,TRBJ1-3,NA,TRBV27,CASSIVHGSGNTIYF,TGTGCCAGCAGTATCGTACACGGCTCTGGAAACACCATATATTTT
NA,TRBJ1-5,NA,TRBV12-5,CASGLGHRAHIQPQHF,TGTGCTAGTGGTTTGGGGCACAGAGCACACATTCAGCCCCAGCATTTT
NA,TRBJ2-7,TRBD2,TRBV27,CASSHRGTSGTYEQYF,TGTGCCAGCAGTCACCGAGGGACTAGCGGGACCTACGAGCAGTACTTC
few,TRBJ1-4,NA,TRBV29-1,CSVEWSRGEKLFF,TGCAGCGTTGAATGGTCACGGGGTGAAAAACTGTTTTTT
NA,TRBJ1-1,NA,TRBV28,CASSLSRGNTEAFF,TGTGCCAGCAGTTTATCCAGGGGCAACACTGAAGCTTTCTTT
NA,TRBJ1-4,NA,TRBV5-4,CASSLTAERNEKLFF,TGTGCCAGCAGCTTGACGGCAGAGCGTAATGAAAAACTGTTTTTT
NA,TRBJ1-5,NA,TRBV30,CAWSPFRDQPQHF,TGTGCCTGGAGTCCATTCAGGGATCAGCCCCAGCATTTT
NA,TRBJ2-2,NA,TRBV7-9,CASSFRPPGYTGELFF,TGTGCCAGCAGCTTCCGTCCCCCGGGGTACACCGGGGAGCTGTTTTTT
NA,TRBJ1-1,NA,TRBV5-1,CASSWTDTNTEAFF,TGCGCCAGCAGCTGGACGGACACGAACACTGAAGCTTTCTTT
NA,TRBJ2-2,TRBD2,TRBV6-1,CASSKGLAWTGELFF,TGTGCCAGCAGTAAGGGACTAGCGTGGACCGGGGAGCTGTTTTTT
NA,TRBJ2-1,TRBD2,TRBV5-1,CASSFGTSGRTYNEQFF,TGCGCCAGCAGCTTCGGGACTAGCGGGAGGACCTACAATGAGCAGTTCTTC
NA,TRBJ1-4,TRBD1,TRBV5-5,CASSLGQGSEKLFF,TGTGCCAGCAGCTTGGGACAGGGGAGTGAAAAACTGTTTTTT
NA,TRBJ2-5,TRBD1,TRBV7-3,CASSHRGETQYF,TGTGCCAGCAGCCACAGGGGAGAGACCCAGTACTTC
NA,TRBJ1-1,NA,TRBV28,CASSRPPRGPEAFF,TGTGCCAGCAGTCGGCCCCCTCGTGGACCTGAAGCTTTCTTT
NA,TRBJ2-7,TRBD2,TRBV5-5,CASSLAVTSGSQEQYF,TGTGCCAGCAGCTTGGCCGTCACTAGCGGGAGTCAGGAGCAGTACTTC
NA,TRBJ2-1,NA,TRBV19,CASSIERGWGEQFF,TGTGCCAGTAGTATAGAGAGGGGATGGGGTGAGCAGTTCTTC
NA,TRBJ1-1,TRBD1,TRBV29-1,CSVVITGGTEAFF,TGCAGCGTTGTAATTACAGGGGGCACTGAAGCTTTCTTT
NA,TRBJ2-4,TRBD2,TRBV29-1,CSAGTSGRAKAKNIQYF,TGCAGCGCCGGGACTAGCGGGAGGGCCAAAGCCAAAAACATTCAGTACTTC
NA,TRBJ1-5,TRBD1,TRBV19,CGTGPNQPQHF,TGTGGGACAGGACCAAATCAGCCCCAGCATTTT
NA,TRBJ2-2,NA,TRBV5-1,CASSFPITGELFF,TGCGCCAGCAGCTTTCCAATCACCGGGGAGCTGTTTTTT
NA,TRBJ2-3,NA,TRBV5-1,CASSQDIGITDTQYF,TGCGCCAGCAGCCAAGACATCGGAATAACAGATACGCAGTATTTT
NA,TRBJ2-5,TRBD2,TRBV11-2,CASSLVGGDVQETQYF,TGTGCCAGCAGCTTAGTGGGGGGGGACGTCCAAGAGACCCAGTACTTC
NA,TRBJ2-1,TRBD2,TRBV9,CASPSGNEQFF,TGTGCCAGCCCTAGCGGGAATGAGCAGTTCTTC
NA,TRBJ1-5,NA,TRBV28,CASSSPQGTNQPQHF,TGTGCCAGCAGTTCCCCGCAGGGGACGAATCAGCCCCAGCATTTT
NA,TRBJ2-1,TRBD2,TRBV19,CASSWGASGPYNEQFF,TGTGCCAGTAGTTGGGGGGCTAGCGGGCCTTACAATGAGCAGTTCTTC
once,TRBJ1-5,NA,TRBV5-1,CASSLVFGSNQPQHF,TGCGCCAGCAGCTTGGTCTTTGGAAGCAATCAGCCCCAGCATTTT
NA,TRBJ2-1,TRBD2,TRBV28,CASSLLSREGLEQFF,TGTGCCAGCAGTTTGCTCTCTCGGGAGGGCCTGGAGCAGTTCTTC
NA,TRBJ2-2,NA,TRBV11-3,CASSLRTVANTGELFF,TGTGCCAGCAGCTTGCGGACGGTTGCGAACACCGGGGAGCTGTTTTTT
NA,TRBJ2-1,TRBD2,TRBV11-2,CASSLDGTSGRGYNEQFF,TGTGCCAGCAGCTTAGATGGGACTAGCGGGAGGGGATACAATGAGCAGTTCTTC
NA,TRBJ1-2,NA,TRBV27,CARPRWPSRF,TGTGCCAGACCTCGTTGGCCATCTCGCTTC
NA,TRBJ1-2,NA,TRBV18,CASSPGTVNGYTF,TGTGCCAGCTCACCCGGGACCGTTAATGGCTACACCTTC
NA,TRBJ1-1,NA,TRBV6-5,CASSYSRGATEAFF,TGTGCCAGCAGTTACTCGAGGGGGGCCACTGAAGCTTTCTTT
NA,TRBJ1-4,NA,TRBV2,CASLRGQGQNEKLFF,TGTGCCAGTCTCCGGGGGCAGGGCCAAAATGAAAAACTGTTTTTT
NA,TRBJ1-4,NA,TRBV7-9,CASRNRNNEKLFF,TGTGCCAGCCGGAACAGGAATAATGAAAAACTGTTTTTT
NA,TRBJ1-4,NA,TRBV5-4,CASSLGGSRSSNEKLFF,TGTGCCAGCAGCTTGGGGGGGTCGAGGTCGAGTAATGAAAAACTGTTTTTT
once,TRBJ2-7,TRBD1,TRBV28,CASRGTGHSYEQYF,TGTGCCAGCAGGGGGACAGGGCATTCCTACGAGCAGTACTTC
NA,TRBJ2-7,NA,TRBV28,CASSSYSGGVPPYEQYF,TGTGCCAGCAGTTCCTATAGCGGAGGGGTACCTCCCTACGAGCAGTACTTC
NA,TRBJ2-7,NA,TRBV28,CASSLVGGRERGYEQYF,TGTGCCAGCAGTTTGGTGGGGGGGCGGGAGCGAGGATACGAGCAGTACTTC
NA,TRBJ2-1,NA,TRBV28,CASSPGGYNEQFF,TGTGCCAGCAGCCCCGGAGGGTACAATGAGCAGTTCTTC
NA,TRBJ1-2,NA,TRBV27,CASSSRGLPNGYTF,TGTGCCAGCAGTTCGCGGGGCCTTCCGAATGGCTACACCTTC
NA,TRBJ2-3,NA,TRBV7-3,CASSLFAGPTDTQYF,TGTGCCAGCAGCTTATTCGCGGGGCCCACAGATACGCAGTATTTT
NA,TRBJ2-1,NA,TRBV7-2,CASSTRTYNEQFF,TGTGCCAGCAGCACCCGGACTTACAATGAGCAGTTCTTC
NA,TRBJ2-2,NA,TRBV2,CASRARWGDTGELFF,TGTGCCAGCAGAGCCCGTTGGGGGGACACCGGGGAGCTGTTTTTT
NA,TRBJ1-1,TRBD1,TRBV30,CAWVKDRANTEAFF,TGTGCCTGGGTAAAGGACAGGGCGAACACTGAAGCTTTCTTT
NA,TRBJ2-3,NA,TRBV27,CASLQRGHTDTQYF,TGTGCCAGCTTACAGAGAGGTCACACAGATACGCAGTATTTT
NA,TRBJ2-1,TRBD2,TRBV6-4,CASRGSGSSYNEQFF,TGTGCCAGCAGGGGTAGCGGGAGCTCCTACAATGAGCAGTTCTTC
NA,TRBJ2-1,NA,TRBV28,CASRTQALPSYNEQFF,TGTGCCAGCCGGACTCAAGCGTTGCCCTCCTACAATGAGCAGTTCTTC
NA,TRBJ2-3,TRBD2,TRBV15,CATSRDRSGRGTNTQYF,TGTGCCACCAGCAGAGATCGGAGCGGGAGGGGAACAAATACGCAGTATTTT
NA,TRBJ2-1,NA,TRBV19,CASSTGHPGEQFF,TGTGCCAGTAGTACGGGACACCCAGGGGAGCAGTTCTTC
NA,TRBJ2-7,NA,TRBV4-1,CARGSGDGYEQYF,TGCGCCAGGGGGTCGGGGGATGGCTACGAGCAGTACTTC
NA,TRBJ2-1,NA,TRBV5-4,CASSFAGKAYNEQFF,TGTGCCAGCAGCTTTGCGGGGAAGGCCTACAATGAGCAGTTCTTC
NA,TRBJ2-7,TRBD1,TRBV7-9,CASSLVGTGQYEQYF,TGTGCCAGCAGCTTAGTAGGGACAGGCCAATACGAGCAGTACTTC
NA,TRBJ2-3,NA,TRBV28,CASEEGPGTQYF,TGTGCCAGCGAGGAGGGTCCGGGTACGCAGTATTTT
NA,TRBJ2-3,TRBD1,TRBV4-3,CASSQDLRQGGTDTQYF,TGCGCCAGCAGCCAAGATCTTCGACAGGGAGGCACAGATACGCAGTATTTT